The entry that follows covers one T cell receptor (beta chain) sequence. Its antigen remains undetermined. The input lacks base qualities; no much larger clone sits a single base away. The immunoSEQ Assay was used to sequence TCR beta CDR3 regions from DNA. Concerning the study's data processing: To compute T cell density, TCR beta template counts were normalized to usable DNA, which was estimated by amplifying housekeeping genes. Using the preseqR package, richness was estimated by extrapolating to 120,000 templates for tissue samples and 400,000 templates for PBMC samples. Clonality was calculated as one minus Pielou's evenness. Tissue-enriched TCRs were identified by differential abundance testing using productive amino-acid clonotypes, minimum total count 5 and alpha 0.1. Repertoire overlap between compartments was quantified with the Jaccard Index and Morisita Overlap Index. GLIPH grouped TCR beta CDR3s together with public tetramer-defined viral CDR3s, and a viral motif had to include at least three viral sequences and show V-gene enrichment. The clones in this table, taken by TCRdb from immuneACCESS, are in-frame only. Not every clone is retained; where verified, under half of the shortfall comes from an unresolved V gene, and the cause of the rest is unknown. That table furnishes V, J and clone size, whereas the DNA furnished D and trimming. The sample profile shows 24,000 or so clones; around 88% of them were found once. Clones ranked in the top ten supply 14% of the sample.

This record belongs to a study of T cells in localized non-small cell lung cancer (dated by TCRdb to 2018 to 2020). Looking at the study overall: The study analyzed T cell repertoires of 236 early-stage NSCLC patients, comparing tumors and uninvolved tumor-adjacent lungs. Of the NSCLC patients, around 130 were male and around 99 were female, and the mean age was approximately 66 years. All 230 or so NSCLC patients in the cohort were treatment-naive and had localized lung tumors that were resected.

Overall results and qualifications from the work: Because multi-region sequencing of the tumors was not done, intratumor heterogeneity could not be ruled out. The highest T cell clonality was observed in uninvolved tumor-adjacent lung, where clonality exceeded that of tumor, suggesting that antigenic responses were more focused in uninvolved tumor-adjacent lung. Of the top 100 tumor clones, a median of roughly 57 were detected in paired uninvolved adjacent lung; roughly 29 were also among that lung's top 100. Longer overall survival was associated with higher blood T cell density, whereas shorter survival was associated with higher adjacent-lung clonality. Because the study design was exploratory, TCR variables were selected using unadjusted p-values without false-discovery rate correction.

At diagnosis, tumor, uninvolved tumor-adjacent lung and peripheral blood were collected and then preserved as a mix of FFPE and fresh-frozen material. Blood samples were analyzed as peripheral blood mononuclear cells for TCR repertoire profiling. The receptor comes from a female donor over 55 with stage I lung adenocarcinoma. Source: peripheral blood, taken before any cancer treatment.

The CDR3: CASSLVAGSNGDTQYF. The DNA sequence is given as TGCGCCAGCAGCTTGGTGGCGGGCTCTAATGGGGATACGCAGTATTTT. This chain joins TRBV5-1 to TRBJ2-3; TRBD2 is a weak D gene call, 5 bases matching. Trimming at the junction amounts to 0 bases on V and 6 bases on J, and the germline ends lie 17 bases apart. Taken from the germline V gene, the CDR1 and CDR2 loops are SGHRS and YFSETQ. Its CDR3 holds 16 amino acids, cysteine through phenylalanine. The read is trimmed to its CDR3 DNA, 48 bases read in frame from base 1.